This entry features one TCR beta chain sequence. Only in-frame clones appear in the TCRdb table, and some are missing; sequencing was by immunoSEQ multiplex PCR. This sample has under 55,000 clones, with roughly four fifths found just once. The data belong to a study of T cell responses to AZD1222 COVID-19 vaccine. The germline V gene encodes CDR1 SQVTM and CDR2 ANQGSEA. This CDR3 spans 13 amino acids. The J segment lost 2 bases and the V segment lost 3 bases, leaving 3 bases of the junction unmatched. The chain carries TRBV29-1 and TRBJ1-1, with 7 nucleotides matching TRBD1. The sequence was obtained from an adult in good health. Sequences were derived from peripheral blood, sampled on day 0 of AZD1222 vaccination. The CDR3 DNA sequence: TGCAGCGTTGAGAGGGGGCTTAACACTGAAGCTTTCTTT. It translates to CSVERGLNTEAFF.